One and the same sample provided the 26 T cell receptor beta chains below, sequenced in a study of response to subunit inactivated influenza vaccine. One entry per CDR3 protein results from TCRdb running MiXCR on the RT-PCR reads. The sample has 650,000 to 850,000 distinct CDR3 sequences, about 15% seen once. Sequenced here: PBMCs from blood, sampled 14 to 15 days before vaccination. Receptors originate from a middle-aged man who received an inactivated influenza vaccine.

This rearrangement joins TRBV7-9 to TRBJ2-2; D perhaps matches TRBD2 (6 bases). The CDR3 has 15 amino acids. Germline V lookup: CDR1 SEHNR, CDR2 FQNEAQ (reference sequence). The V end lost 3 bases, the J end lost 0 bases, and 8 bases lay between the germline ends. The CDR3 reads CASSFIAANTGELFF. The CDR3 region has the DNA TGTGCCAGCAGCTTCATAGCGGCGAACACCGGGGAGCTGTTTTTT.

The table lists this clonotype with a few counts. J is TRBJ1-3 and V is TRBV12-3 or TRBV12-4, with unresolved D. CDR3 length equals 12 residues. The V and J ends lost 6 bases and 6 bases respectively, with 9 bases between them. The CDR3: CASSSHPNTIYF. The CDR3 DNA follows: TGTGCCAGCAGCTCCCACCCAAACACCATATATTTT.

This clonotype has a count of ten or more. This chain connects TRBV28 to TRBJ2-3; 13 nucleotides match TRBD2. This CDR3 contains 15 residues. Germline values: CDR1 MDHEN, CDR2 SYDVKM. V shed 5 bases, J shed 5 bases, and the junction held 4 bases outside the gene matches. The CDR3 DNA is TGTGCCAGCAGTGGGACTAGCGGGACGGGAGATACGCAGTATTTT. Residues: CASSGTSGTGDTQYF.

This clonotype has a handful of counts. V gene TRBV7-3 combines with J gene TRBJ2-1, with D perhaps matching TRBD2 (5 bases). Germline CDR1 is SGHTA and CDR2 is FQGTGA. The CDR3 covers 15 residues. The V and J ends lost 1 base and 6 bases respectively, with 13 bases between them. The CDR3 region is CASSLISGGGNEQFF. The CDR3, as DNA: TGTGCCAGCAGCTTAATAAGCGGCGGCGGCAATGAGCAGTTCTTC.

This rearrangement joins TRBV7-4 to TRBJ2-3; TRBD2 matches 8 bases. The junction had 6 bases not matched to a gene; V was cut back by 4 bases and J by 6 bases. The CDR3 has 14 amino acids. Germline V gene data show CDR1 as SGHVT and CDR2 as SQSDAQ. The CDR3 spells CASSWGLVVDTQYF. In DNA form, the CDR3 reads TGTGCCAGCAGCTGGGGACTAGTTGTGGATACGCAGTATTTT.

The chain has TRBV29-1 and TRBJ2-7; perhaps TRBD1 as D (5 bases). Trimming shortened V by 4 bases and J by 2 bases, and 12 bases separated the two germline ends. The CDR3 totals 13 residues. Germline V gene lookup returns CDR1 SQVTM and CDR2 ANQGSEA. The CDR3 nucleotides read TGCAGCGTTGCGCTAGGGGCCACCTACGAGCAGTACTTC. Translating it yields CSVALGATYEQYF.

CDR3 amino acids: CASSYPPSGRRDEQFF. The DNA of the CDR3 is TGTGCCAGCAGTTACCCCCCTAGCGGGAGGCGGGATGAGCAGTTCTTC. This rearrangement joins TRBV6-2 or TRBV6-3 to TRBJ2-1; TRBD2 agrees at 11 bases. Looked up from germline, CDR1 is MNHEY and CDR2 is SVGEGT. The CDR3 sequence is 16 residues long. V lost 2 bases and J lost 8; bases outside the gene matches: 8.

This clonotype was seen ten or more times. V and J are TRBV10-3 and TRBJ1-2; D gene uncertain. This CDR3 is 16 amino acids long. In germline, CDR1 is ENHRY, CDR2 SYGVKD. Deletions cut 0 bases from V and 0 bases from J, with 11 bases between. This CDR3 reads CAISESIDTTNYGYTF. The CDR3 DNA reads as TGTGCCATCAGTGAGTCAATTGACACGACTAACTATGGCTACACCTTC.

V gene TRBV20-1 combines with J gene TRBJ2-5, with 7 bases matching TRBD2. The trim removed 6 bases at V and 1 base at J, leaving 8 bases unmatched. The CDR3 is made up of 14 amino acids. Germline lookup yields CDR1 DFQATT and CDR2 SNEGSKA (reference sequence). The CDR3 spells CSAEASGLQETQYF. As DNA, the CDR3 is TGCAGTGCAGAGGCTAGCGGCCTCCAAGAGACCCAGTACTTC.

There are a few counts of this clonotype. DNA of the CDR3: TGCAGTGCTCCAGACCAGCGTAACTATGGCTACACCTTC. Translated: CSAPDQRNYGYTF. The chain is built from TRBV20-1 and TRBJ1-2; D is undetermined. The V gene's germline CDR1 is DFQATT and CDR2 SNEGSKA (reference sequence). The CDR3 covers 13 residues. V was trimmed by 5 bases and J by 1 base, leaving 11 bases between them.

The CDR3 sequence is CASSHEGLWQSNEQFF. In DNA, the CDR3 is TGTGCCAGCAGCCATGAGGGGTTATGGCAGTCCAATGAGCAGTTCTTC. The chain recombines TRBV5-6 with TRBJ2-1, with D perhaps assigned TRBD1 or TRBD2 (5 bases each). V lost 4 bases to trimming and J lost 6 bases, with 20 bases between them. The CDR3 loop spans 16 amino acids. CDR1 and CDR2 (germline): SGHDT, YYEEEE. Complete variable domain (other parts from reference TRBV5-6 and TRBJ2-1): DAGVTQSPTHLIKTRGQQVTLRCSPKSGHDTVSWYQQALGQGPQFIFQYYEEEERQRGNFPDRFSGHQFPNYSSELNVNALLLGDSALYLCASSHEGLWQSNEQFFGPGTRLTVL.

The sample holds a few counts of this clonotype. This chain uses TRBV6-5 with TRBJ2-7, with no clear D. Germline V gives CDR1 MNHEY, CDR2 SVGAGI. Trimming took off 2 bases at V and 0 bases at J, with 8 bases between the two ends. CDR3 size: 14 residues. Here the CDR3 reads CASSYTRSSYEQYF. The CDR3 DNA is TGTGCCAGCAGTTACACGCGAAGCTCCTACGAGCAGTACTTC.

V is TRBV20-1 and J is TRBJ2-1, with 9 bases that match TRBD2. The CDR3 runs 15 residues. CDR1 and CDR2 (germline): DFQATT, SNEGSKA (reference sequence). The J segment lost 6 bases and the V segment lost 1 base, leaving 7 bases of the junction unmatched. The CDR3 here is CSARVNSGRLNEQFF. CDR3 sequence (DNA): TGCAGTGCTAGAGTTAATAGCGGGAGACTCAATGAGCAGTTCTTC.

This chain connects TRBV3-1 to TRBJ2-6, with 10 positions matching TRBD1. The V and J ends lost 5 bases and 3 bases, in that order; junction bases with no gene match: 10. CDR3 length equals 18 residues. Germline V gene lookup returns CDR1 LGHDT and CDR2 YNNKEL (reference sequence). CDR3 protein: CASSSTSTGGFGANVLTF. The CDR3 nucleotides are TGTGCCAGCAGCTCTACTTCGACAGGGGGCTTTGGGGCCAACGTCCTGACTTTC.

This clonotype was picked up a small number of times. The chain employs TRBV20-1 and TRBJ2-7; 10 nucleotides line up with TRBD2. Per germline, CDR1 DFQATT and CDR2 SNEGSKA (reference sequence). The CDR3 loop spans 15 amino acids. V was pared by 0 bases and J by 4 bases, with 6 bases of the junction left unmatched. This CDR3 reads CSARDPLAGPYEQYF. The CDR3 DNA reads as TGCAGTGCTAGAGATCCACTAGCGGGACCGTACGAGCAGTACTTC.

This clonotype has a count of ten or more. The V gene is TRBV2, the J gene TRBJ2-1; D is uncertain. Germline CDR1 SNHLY, CDR2 FYNNEI. The V end lost 2 bases, the J end lost 2 bases, and 10 bases lay between the germline ends. The CDR3 has 15 residues. The CDR3 DNA follows: TGTGCCAGCAGTGAAACGCGGTTCACCTACAATGAGCAGTTCTTC. Translated: CASSETRFTYNEQFF.

At least ten counts were recorded for this clonotype. The rearrangement uses TRBV12-3 or TRBV12-4 and TRBJ2-1; 9 bases are a match to TRBD2. The V and J ends lost 7 bases and 0 bases, in that order; junction bases with no gene match: 4. This CDR3 region has 15 residues. The CDR3 sequence is CASNPSGISYNEQFF. The CDR3 DNA is TGTGCCAGCAACCCTAGCGGGATCTCCTACAATGAGCAGTTCTTC.

The gene calls are TRBV30 and TRBJ2-2, with D possibly being TRBD2 (6 bases). The CDR3 consists of 17 residues. With 1 base removed from V and 7 bases from J, the gap between germline ends came to 22 bases. Germline V gene data show CDR1 as GTSNPN and CDR2 as SVGIG (reference sequence). The CDR3 region has the DNA TGTGCCTGGAGTGCCAGCGGGCATCGCCGAAGTGGCGGGGAGCTGTTTTTT. Amino acids: CAWSASGHRRSGGELFF. The full variable domain, its missing parts supplied by reference TRBV30 and TRBJ2-2, is SQTIHQWPATLVQPVGSPLSLECTVEGTSNPNLYWYRQAAGRGLQLLFYSVGIGQISSEVPQNLSASRPQDRQFILSSKKLLLSDSGFYLCAWSASGHRRSGGELFFGEGSRLTVL.

The gene calls are TRBV4-2 and TRBJ1-1; a possible D gene is TRBD1 (5 bases). CDR3 length: 16 residues. Trimming shortened V by 0 bases and J by 1 base, and 12 bases separated the two germline ends. CDR1 is LGHNA and CDR2 is YNFKEQ in the germline V gene. Here the CDR3 reads CASSQEVGEWNTEAFF. DNA for the CDR3: TGTGCCAGCAGCCAAGAGGTGGGGGAATGGAACACTGAAGCTTTCTTT.

The rearrangement uses TRBV12-3 or TRBV12-4 and TRBJ2-7; 9 bases fit TRBD1. The CDR3 runs to 15 residues. V lost 5 bases to trimming and J lost 0 bases; unmatched junction nucleotides: 5. CDR3 coding DNA: TGTGCCAGCAGTCGGACAGGGGCCTCCTCCTACGAGCAGTACTTC. Protein: CASSRTGASSYEQYF.

This clonotype appeared a few times. The chain couples TRBV11-2 to TRBJ2-7; D uncertain. Trimming stripped 5 bases from V and 10 bases from J, with 18 bases between. CDR1 is SGHAT and CDR2 is FQNNGV in the germline V gene. The CDR3 has 13 amino acids. DNA for the CDR3: TGTGCCAGCAGCCGTTTAGACGTTAGGTTACAGTACTTC. Encoded protein: CASSRLDVRLQYF. Full variable domain (rest looked up from reference TRBV11-2 and TRBJ2-7): EAGVAQSPRYKIIEKRQSVAFWCNPISGHATLYWYQQILGQGPKLLIQFQNNGVVDDSQLPKDRFSAERLKGVDSTLKIQPAKLEDSAVYLCASSRLDVRLQYFGPGTRLTVT.

The sample holds a few counts of this clonotype. The V and J genes are TRBV20-1 and TRBJ2-3; 14 nucleotides match TRBD2. Germline V CDR1 and CDR2: DFQATT, SNEGSKA (reference sequence). With V trimmed by 3 bases and J by 4 bases, 0 bases remained unmatched. The CDR3 loop spans 14 amino acids. Here the CDR3 DNA reads TGCAGTGCTAGGGGACTAGCGGGAGCAGATACGCAGTATTTT. Translated: CSARGLAGADTQYF.

The rearrangement joins TRBV29-1 to TRBJ2-7; 12 bases line up with TRBD1. Per the germline V gene, CDR1 is SQVTM and CDR2 is ANQGSEA. The CDR3 is 14 residues long. Trimming at V came to 2 bases and at J to 7 bases, leaving 6 bases not matched to a gene. For the CDR3, the DNA is TGCAGCGTTGAAAGGGACAGGGGGCAACAAGAGCAGTACTTC. It specifies CSVERDRGQQEQYF.

The chain couples TRBV20-1 to TRBJ1-5; possible D gene TRBD1, 6 bases. Germline CDR1 DFQATT, CDR2 SNEGSKA (reference sequence). Trimming removed 1 base at V and 4 bases at J, with 8 bases between. The CDR3 totals 13 residues. CDR3 nucleotide sequence: TGCAGTGCTAGAGGGACAGTTAATCAGCCCCAGCATTTT. Translating it yields CSARGTVNQPQHF.

The genes are TRBV11-2 and TRBJ2-5; TRBD2 matches at 7 bases. The CDR3 loop spans 16 amino acids. Germline CDR1 is SGHAT and CDR2 is FQNNGV. Losses at the gene ends were 5 bases for V and 0 bases for J; bases not matched to a gene: 9. CDR3 sequence: CASSPAGTTNQETQYF. The CDR3 DNA reads as TGTGCCAGCAGCCCTGCCGGGACTACGAACCAAGAGACCCAGTACTTC. Using reference TRBV11-2 and TRBJ2-5 for the parts outside the CDR3, the full variable domain is EAGVAQSPRYKIIEKRQSVAFWCNPISGHATLYWYQQILGQGPKLLIQFQNNGVVDDSQLPKDRFSAERLKGVDSTLKIQPAKLEDSAVYLCASSPAGTTNQETQYFGPGTRLLVL.

The chain is built from TRBV24-1 and TRBJ2-3, with 10 bases aligning to TRBD2. The CDR3 is 16 residues long. Per germline, CDR1 KGHDR and CDR2 SFDVKD. V was clipped by 0 bases and J by 5 bases; unmatched bases: 4. The chain's CDR3 is CATSDLASGRKDTQYF. The CDR3 nucleotides read TGTGCCACCAGTGATTTGGCTAGCGGGAGAAAAGATACGCAGTATTTT.